This TCR beta chain comes out of a study of blood T cell repertoires in COVID-19. This clone has just one count. Germline V CDR1 and CDR2: MNHEY, SVGEGT. Trimming took 2 bases from V and 1 from J; bases not matched to a gene: 3. CDR3 size: 15 residues. The repertoire was sequenced with immunoSEQ multiplex PCR; TCRdb's copy has only in-frame clones and lacks some. The data show under 140,000 clones, 76% seen once. V gene TRBV6-2 or TRBV6-3 combines with J gene TRBJ2-7; 9 positions match TRBD1. What was sequenced was peripheral blood. The receptor's source is a woman aged 80 or over with acute or convalescent COVID-19. The chain's CDR3 is CASSYGQGSSYEQYF. CDR3 in DNA: TGTGCCAGCAGTTACGGACAGGGGTCATCCTACGAGCAGTACTTC.